This T cell receptor beta chain was observed in a study of blood T cell repertoires in COVID-19. Study at large: Sites in the United States, Italy and Spain provided acute and convalescent COVID-19 samples.

The germline V gene encodes CDR1 LNHDA and CDR2 SQIVND (reference sequence). The CDR3 has 13 residues. Trimming removed 5 bases from V and 1 base from J, with 8 bases in between. Profiled with immunoSEQ multiplex PCR; TCRdb holds only in-frame clones, not every one. The data contain around 84,000 clones, roughly 80% of them singletons. The chain combines TRBV19 with TRBJ1-1; D might be TRBD1 (5 bases). The clonotype was recovered from a woman between 35 and 50 years old with active or convalescent COVID-19. Material for sequencing was peripheral blood. The chain's CDR3 is CASSGRGNTEAFF. Here the CDR3 DNA reads TGTGCCAGTAGTGGGAGGGGGAACACTGAAGCTTTCTTT.